This T cell receptor (beta chain) stems from a study of CD8 T cells in Susac syndrome. At the level of the study: Patients with Susac syndrome, at blood draw, were therapy-naive, on corticosteroids, or on intravenous immunoglobulin alone. Study results and caveats: Among people with Susac, CD8+ clonal expansion was greatest in TEMRA cells and active patients.

An amount of RNA that ranged from roughly 0.45 to 1 ug was reverse transcribed with random hexamers. In TCRdb, the immunoSEQ multiplex PCR reads were re-called with MiXCR into one record per CDR3 protein. The repertoire holds under 70,000 distinct CDR3 sequences, approximately 95% seen once, with about 0.8% in the top ten. Concerning this clonotype itself: Antigen: not known.

The CDR3 runs to 12 residues. V shed 3 bases and J shed 4 bases, with 7 bases lying between them. Germline V CDR1 and CDR2: SQVTM, ANQGSEA. Sequenced sample: CD8+ T cells from PBMCs. The receptor's source is a human donor with Susac syndrome. This chain joins TRBV29-1 and TRBJ2-1; no definite D call. The CDR3 nucleotides are TGCAGCGTTGAGAGATCATACAATGAGCAGTTCTTC. Its translation: CSVERSYNEQFF.